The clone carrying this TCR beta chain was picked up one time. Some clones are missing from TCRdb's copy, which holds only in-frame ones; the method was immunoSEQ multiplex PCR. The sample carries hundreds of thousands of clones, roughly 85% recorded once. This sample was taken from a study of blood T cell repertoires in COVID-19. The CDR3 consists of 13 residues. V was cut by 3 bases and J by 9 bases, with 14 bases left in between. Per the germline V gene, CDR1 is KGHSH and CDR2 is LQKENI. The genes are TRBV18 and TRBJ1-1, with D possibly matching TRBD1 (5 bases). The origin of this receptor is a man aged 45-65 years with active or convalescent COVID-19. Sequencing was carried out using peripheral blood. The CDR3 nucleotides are TGTGCCAGCTCACCTCCGGGGGGGACTAAAGCTTTCTTT. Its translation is CASSPPGGTKAFF.